One and the same sample provided the 24 T cell receptor beta chains below, sequenced in a study of blood T cell repertoires in COVID-19 (dated by TCRdb to 2018 to 2020). Library creation used the immunoSEQ multiplex PCR assay. Here the immuneACCESS table is served through TCRdb, limited to in-frame sequences with V and J called. Missing clones are a known gap in these copies; in checked studies unresolved V genes cover under half, and the rest lacks a known reason. The sample has about 300,000 clones on record, nearly 90% of them singletons. Around 6% of the sample goes to the ten largest clones. Source material: PBMCs or T cells enriched from blood (not recorded which). These receptor sequences come from a woman aged 25 to 39 who had recovered from COVID-19.

This sequence joins TRBV7-2 and TRBJ1-6; perhaps TRBD1 as D (5 bases). Germline lookup yields CDR1 SGHTA and CDR2 FQGNSA. The CDR3 contains 17 residues. V shed 1 base and J shed 0 bases, with 10 bases lying between them. The CDR3 region has the DNA TGTGCCAGCAGCTTAGTAGGGGTGAGCTCCTATAATTCACCCCTCCACTTT. This translates into CASSLVGVSSYNSPLHF.

The chain is built from TRBV6-5 and TRBJ1-1, with 7 bases aligning to TRBD1. Germline CDR1 reads MNHEY; CDR2 reads SVGAGI. Unmatched junction bases numbered 7, after V lost 7 bases and J lost 2 bases. CDR3 size: 14 residues. This chain's CDR3 is CASTPGTANTEAFF. CDR3 nucleotide sequence: TGTGCCAGCACTCCCGGGACAGCTAACACTGAAGCTTTCTTT.

The chain links TRBV4-1 to TRBJ2-1; 11 nucleotides match TRBD2. J lost 0 bases, V lost 4 bases, and 11 bases had no gene match. Germline CDR1 is MGHRA and CDR2 is YSYEKL. The length of the CDR3 is 19 residues. Here the CDR3 reads CASSRLLAGAASSYNEQFF. In nucleotides, the CDR3 is TGCGCCAGCAGCCGCTTACTAGCGGGGGCCGCTAGCTCCTACAATGAGCAGTTCTTC.

In this sample, this clone turned up a few times. The V call is TRBV2, the J call TRBJ1-1, with 9 positions matching TRBD1. This CDR3 contains 16 residues. Germline V gene lookup returns CDR1 SNHLY and CDR2 FYNNEI. The junction had 14 bases not matched to a gene; V was cut back by 6 bases and J by 6 bases. The CDR3 DNA follows: TGTGCCAGCAGCTTACAACAGGGGGCGACGGGGGCTGAAGCTTTCTTT. Residues: CASSLQQGATGAEAFF.

The rearrangement joins TRBV19 to TRBJ1-4, with TRBD1 identical over 7 bases. There are 15 residues in the CDR3. Unmatched junction bases numbered 9, after V lost 3 bases and J lost 8 bases. Germline lookup yields CDR1 LNHDA and CDR2 SQIVND (reference sequence). As DNA, the CDR3 is TGTGCCAGTAGTATCGGACAGGCGAGGGGAGAAAAACTGTTTTTT. Translating it yields CASSIGQARGEKLFF.

The chain is built from TRBV19 and TRBJ1-1; D is ambiguous. The germline V gene encodes CDR1 LNHDA and CDR2 SQIVND (reference sequence). This CDR3 region has 12 residues. Trimming cost V 4 bases and J 6 bases, with 9 bases left between them. This CDR3 reads CASSNGVAEAFF. CDR3 bases: TGTGCCAGTAGTAACGGGGTGGCTGAAGCTTTCTTT.

The genes are TRBV21-1 and TRBJ1-5; the table calls TRBD1, which could not be checked here. TRBV21-1 is a pseudogene locus. This CDR3 comprises 15 residues. CDR3 DNA sequence: TGTGCCAGCAGCCGGCCCGCCAGGCCCAATCAGCCCCAGCATTTT. The encoded protein is CASSRPARPNQPQHF.

V and J are TRBV11-2 and TRBJ1-4; 9 nucleotides align to TRBD1. Germline assignment: CDR1 SGHAT and CDR2 FQNNGV. V lost 6 bases to trimming and J lost 5 bases; unmatched junction nucleotides: 10. The CDR3 has 16 amino acids. The DNA for the CDR3 is TGTGCCAGCAGAAAGGACAGGGGATGGGGAAATGAAAAACTGTTTTTT. This translates into CASRKDRGWGNEKLFF.

The chain couples TRBV6-2 or TRBV6-3 to TRBJ2-5, with unresolved D. V gave up 2 bases and J gave up 2 bases, with 15 bases separating them. The CDR3 covers 16 residues. Germline V gene data show CDR1 as MNHEY and CDR2 as SVGEGT. The CDR3 region is CASSYRVTTLQETQYF. DNA of the CDR3: TGTGCCAGCAGTTACCGGGTTACTACACTACAAGAGACCCAGTACTTC.

The V and J genes are TRBV3-1 (or the pseudogene TRBV3-2) and TRBJ1-6; a possible D gene is TRBD1 (5 bases). Germline values: CDR1 LGHDT, CDR2 YNNKEL (reference sequence). The CDR3 extends over 20 amino acids. V was pared by 2 bases and J by 0 bases, with 20 bases between. The CDR3 spells CASSQSNGRGDGSYNSPLHF. The CDR3 DNA reads TGTGCCAGCAGCCAATCCAACGGGCGGGGGGACGGCTCCTATAATTCACCCCTCCACTTT.

This clone was seen only once. This sequence joins TRBV19 and TRBJ1-2, with D perhaps matching TRBD1 (6 bases). V lost 5 bases, J lost 4 bases, and 11 bases lay in between. The CDR3 sequence is 13 residues long. The germline CDR1 and CDR2 sequences are LNHDA and SQIVND (reference sequence). The CDR3 region is CASSEQGPYGYTF. The CDR3 DNA reads as TGTGCCAGTAGTGAACAGGGCCCCTATGGCTACACCTTC.

The gene calls are TRBV4-1 and TRBJ2-7, with D perhaps TRBD1 (6 bases). The length of the CDR3 is 12 residues. Germline V gives CDR1 MGHRA, CDR2 YSYEKL. Trimming took off 1 base at V and 9 bases at J, with 10 bases between the two ends. CDR3 sequence (DNA): TGCGCCAGCAGCCAAGGACAGGTTGCGCAGTACTTC. Protein sequence: CASSQGQVAQYF.

V usage is TRBV11-2 and J usage is TRBJ2-5, with TRBD2 as a possible D gene (5 bases). Trimming cost V 0 bases and J 6 bases, with 14 bases left between them. Germline V gene sequence: CDR1 SGHAT, CDR2 FQNNGV. CDR3 length: 15 amino acids. For the CDR3, the DNA is TGTGCCAGCAGCTTAGATCGCCTAGCAGGAAAGACCCAGTACTTC. Its translation: CASSLDRLAGKTQYF.

The chain couples TRBV10-1 to TRBJ2-2; the D gene is possibly TRBD2 (5 bases). Per germline, CDR1 WNHNN and CDR2 SYGVQD (reference sequence). The CDR3 extends over 12 amino acids. The V end was cut by 6 bases, the J end by 6 bases, with 8 bases between. In nucleotides, the CDR3 is TGCGCCAGCAGGAGGGATTCCGGGGAGCTGTTTTTT. This encodes CASRRDSGELFF.

The chain employs TRBV30 and TRBJ1-2, with TRBD1 as a possible D gene (5 bases). This CDR3 region has 13 residues. The germline V gene encodes CDR1 GTSNPN and CDR2 SVGIG (reference sequence). The V and J ends lost 5 bases and 4 bases respectively, with 14 bases between them. The CDR3 spells CAWLGGSPYGYTF. The CDR3 region has the DNA TGTGCCTGGCTGGGGGGGTCGCCCTATGGCTACACCTTC.

J is TRBJ2-1 and V is TRBV13, with TRBD1 identical over 7 bases. CDR3 size: 17 residues. Germline loops: CDR1 PRHDT, CDR2 FYEKMQ (reference sequence). V shed 0 bases and J 2 bases; nucleotides not matched to a gene: 7. DNA of the CDR3: TGTGCCAGCAGCTTAGGGGGCTCTAGGGGGCCCTACAATGAGCAGTTCTTC. This codes for CASSLGGSRGPYNEQFF.

CDR3 in DNA: TGTGCCAGTAGACTTTCGGCGGGGGGACCTGTAGGCTACACCTTC. Protein: CASRLSAGGPVGYTF. V gene TRBV19 combines with J gene TRBJ1-2; possibly TRBD1 for D (5 bases). The CDR3 spans 15 residues. V dropped 6 bases and J dropped 8 bases, with 22 bases sitting between them. Germline CDR1 is LNHDA and CDR2 is SQIVND (reference sequence). Complete variable domain (other parts from reference TRBV19 and TRBJ1-2): DGGITQSPKYLFRKEGQNVTLSCEQNLNHDAMYWYRQDPGQGLRLIYYSQIVNDFQKGDIAEGYSVSREKKESFPLTVTSAQKNPTAFYLCASRLSAGGPVGYTFGSGTRLTVV.

The genes are TRBV5-1 and TRBJ2-3; TRBD2 agrees at 13 bases. V was pared by 0 bases and J by 0 bases, with 7 bases of the junction left unmatched. Germline V gene data show CDR1 as SGHRS and CDR2 as YFSETQ. This CDR3 is 19 amino acids long. The CDR3 DNA reads as TGCGCCAGCAGCTTGGGACTAGCGGGGGGTAGTCAGAGCACAGATACGCAGTATTTT. This translates into CASSLGLAGGSQSTDTQYF.

CDR3 sequence: CASSERWSSYEQYF. DNA for the CDR3: TGTGCCAGCAGTGAGAGGTGGAGCTCCTACGAGCAGTACTTC. The chain is built from TRBV6-1 and TRBJ2-7; no clear D. The germline V gene encodes CDR1 MNHNS and CDR2 SASEGT. This CDR3 is built from 14 residues. The V end was cut by 3 bases, the J end by 0 bases, with 9 bases between.

This clone came up once. V gene TRBV11-2 combines with J gene TRBJ2-3, with 12 nucleotides matching TRBD2. The CDR3 has 15 amino acids. V lost 4 bases to trimming and J lost 6 bases; unmatched junction nucleotides: 5. Per the germline V gene, CDR1 is SGHAT and CDR2 is FQNNGV. The CDR3 region has the DNA TGTGCCAGCAGCTCTCGACTAGCGGGGGAGGATACGCAGTATTTT. This gives the protein CASSSRLAGEDTQYF.

V gene TRBV7-9 combines with J gene TRBJ1-2, with 12 nucleotides matching TRBD1. J lost 4 bases, V lost 2 bases, and 5 bases had no gene match. CDR3 length: 16 residues. Germline V gene data show CDR1 as SEHNR and CDR2 as FQNEAQ (reference sequence). CDR3 nucleotide sequence: TGTGCCAGCAGCTTATTAGGGACAGGGGGCTTCTATGGCTACACCTTC. Protein: CASSLLGTGGFYGYTF.

V is TRBV19 and J is TRBJ1-5; TRBD1 matches 7 bases. CDR1 and CDR2 (germline): LNHDA, SQIVND (reference sequence). V gave up 7 bases and J gave up 6 bases; unmatched junction bases: 6. CDR3 size: 13 residues. The CDR3 nucleotides read TGTGCCAGTACCGACAGGGTAGGTCAGCCCCAGCATTTT. Its translation: CASTDRVGQPQHF.

The CDR3 coding sequence is TGTGCCAGCAGCTTAGTGCACAATAATTCACCCCTCCACTTT. The encoded protein is CASSLVHNNSPLHF. V is TRBV7-2 and J is TRBJ1-6; D is uncertain. V shed 1 base and J shed 5 bases, with 6 bases lying between them. Germline CDR1 is SGHTA and CDR2 is FQGNSA. The CDR3 totals 14 residues.

The chain is built from TRBV7-2 and TRBJ2-2, with 7 bases matching TRBD2. Per the germline V gene, CDR1 is SGHTA and CDR2 is FQGNSA. V gave up 4 bases and J gave up 4 bases; unmatched junction bases: 6. CDR3 length: 15 residues. The CDR3 DNA sequence: TGTGCCAGCAGCTACGGACTAGTAACCACCGGGGAGCTGTTTTTT. As protein: CASSYGLVTTGELFF.